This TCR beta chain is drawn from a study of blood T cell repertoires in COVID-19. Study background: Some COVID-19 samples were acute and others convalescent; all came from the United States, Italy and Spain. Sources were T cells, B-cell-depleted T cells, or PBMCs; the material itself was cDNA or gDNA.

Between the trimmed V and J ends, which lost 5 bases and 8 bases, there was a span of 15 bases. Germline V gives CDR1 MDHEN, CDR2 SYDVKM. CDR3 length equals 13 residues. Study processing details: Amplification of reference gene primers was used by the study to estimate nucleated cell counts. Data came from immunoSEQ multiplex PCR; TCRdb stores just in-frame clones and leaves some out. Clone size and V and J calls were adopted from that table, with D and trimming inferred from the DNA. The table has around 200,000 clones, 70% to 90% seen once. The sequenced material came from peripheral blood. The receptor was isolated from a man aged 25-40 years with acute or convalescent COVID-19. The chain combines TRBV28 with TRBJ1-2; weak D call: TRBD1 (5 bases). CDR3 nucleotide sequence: TGTGCCAGCAGTCTCCTCAGGGATCACGGCTACACCTTC. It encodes CASSLLRDHGYTF.